This is a list of T cell receptor beta chains from one sample in a study of OX40 agonist ivuxolimab in advanced cancers. Clones were read by immunoSEQ multiplex PCR, and TCRdb kept only the in-frame ones, dropping some. The table records 25,000 to 35,000 clones, less than 90% of them present only once. The sample here was CD4+ or CD8+ T cells sorted from blood, taken in a trial of the OX40 agonist ivuxolimab. The receptor source for this set is an adult with an advanced solid tumor such as melanoma, head and neck, liver or kidney cancer. The CDR3 runs from the conserved cysteine through the conserved F or W. D genes are given only for firm matches. Clone sizes are given selectively: once, few, many, or a class where the clone is expanded.

v_call: TRBV6-6; d_call: TRBD2; j_call: TRBJ2-7; clone_size: NA; cdr3_aa: CASSSGGSGQRYEQYF; cdr3_nt: TGTGCCAGCAGTTCCGGTGGTAGCGGGCAGAGGTACGAGCAGTACTTC
v_call: TRBV27; d_call: NA; j_call: TRBJ2-3; clone_size: NA; cdr3_aa: CASSGGAASTDTQYF; cdr3_nt: TGTGCCAGTTCCGGTGGGGCCGCGTCCACAGATACGCAGTATTTT
v_call: TRBV18; d_call: NA; j_call: TRBJ2-3; clone_size: once; cdr3_aa: CASSPPKRDTQYF; cdr3_nt: TGTGCCAGCTCACCACCGAAGCGCGATACGCAGTATTTT
v_call: TRBV2; d_call: NA; j_call: TRBJ1-1; clone_size: NA; cdr3_aa: CASSGRGSISAFF; cdr3_nt: TGTGCCAGCAGTGGGCGGGGTAGTATAAGTGCTTTCTTT
v_call: TRBV9; d_call: NA; j_call: TRBJ2-7; clone_size: NA; cdr3_aa: CASSVDTSSYEQYF; cdr3_nt: TGTGCCAGCAGCGTAGACACCTCAAGCTACGAGCAGTACTTC
v_call: TRBV27; d_call: TRBD1; j_call: TRBJ2-7; clone_size: NA; cdr3_aa: CASSLSRGPYEQYF; cdr3_nt: TGTGCCAGCAGTTTATCCAGGGGGCCCTACGAGCAGTACTTC
v_call: TRBV5-6; d_call: NA; j_call: TRBJ2-2; clone_size: NA; cdr3_aa: CASSLVSITGELFF; cdr3_nt: TGTGCCAGCAGCTTGGTCTCCATCACCGGGGAGCTGTTTTTT
v_call: TRBV19; d_call: NA; j_call: TRBJ1-2; clone_size: NA; cdr3_aa: CASSIVSGRHGYTF; cdr3_nt: TGTGCCAGTAGTATAGTCTCGGGAAGGCATGGCTACACCTTC
v_call: TRBV7-9; d_call: NA; j_call: TRBJ1-6; clone_size: NA; cdr3_aa: CASSLGGHGPSPLHF; cdr3_nt: TGTGCCAGCAGCTTAGGGGGCCACGGTCCTTCACCCCTCCACTTT
v_call: TRBV30; d_call: NA; j_call: TRBJ2-1; clone_size: NA; cdr3_aa: CAWSVDVGSYNEQFF; cdr3_nt: TGTGCCTGGAGTGTCGACGTAGGCTCCTACAATGAGCAGTTCTTC
v_call: TRBV6-1; d_call: TRBD2; j_call: TRBJ2-2; clone_size: NA; cdr3_aa: CASSAGTRDTGELFF; cdr3_nt: TGTGCCAGCAGTGCGGGGACTAGAGACACCGGGGAGCTGTTTTTT
v_call: TRBV5-4; d_call: NA; j_call: TRBJ2-7; clone_size: NA; cdr3_aa: CASSLRTTGNEQYF; cdr3_nt: TGTGCCAGCAGCTTGAGAACCACCGGTAACGAGCAGTACTTC
v_call: TRBV7-9; d_call: TRBD2; j_call: TRBJ2-7; clone_size: NA; cdr3_aa: CASSSLAERVYEQYF; cdr3_nt: TGTGCCAGCAGTTCGCTAGCGGAAAGGGTCTACGAGCAGTACTTC
v_call: TRBV7-5; d_call: NA; j_call: TRBJ2-2; clone_size: NA; cdr3_aa: CASSVGSGELFF; cdr3_nt: TGTGCCAGCAGTGTGGGGTCCGGGGAGCTGTTTTTT
v_call: TRBV21-1; d_call: NA; j_call: TRBJ2-2; clone_size: few; cdr3_aa: CASSDQTGGKGTGELFF; cdr3_nt: TGTGCCAGCAGCGACCAAACAGGGGGCAAAGGCACCGGGGAGCTGTTTTTT
v_call: TRBV11-1; d_call: NA; j_call: TRBJ2-7; clone_size: NA; cdr3_aa: CASSFSLDSSYEQYF; cdr3_nt: TGTGCCAGCAGCTTTTCCCTCGACAGCTCCTACGAGCAGTACTTC
v_call: TRBV4-3; d_call: NA; j_call: TRBJ1-1; clone_size: few; cdr3_aa: CASSKGRQKNTEAFF; cdr3_nt: TGCGCCAGCAGCAAAGGTCGACAGAAGAACACTGAAGCTTTCTTT
v_call: TRBV4-2; d_call: TRBD1; j_call: TRBJ1-2; clone_size: NA; cdr3_aa: CASSQGQGGKGYTF; cdr3_nt: TGTGCCAGCAGCCAAGGACAGGGGGGAAAAGGCTACACCTTC
v_call: TRBV29-1; d_call: NA; j_call: TRBJ1-2; clone_size: NA; cdr3_aa: CSGMTGNYGYTF; cdr3_nt: TGCAGCGGGATGACGGGAAACTATGGCTACACCTTC
v_call: TRBV29-1; d_call: TRBD1; j_call: TRBJ1-2; clone_size: NA; cdr3_aa: CSVYRGSGYTF; cdr3_nt: TGCAGCGTTTACAGGGGCAGTGGCTACACCTTC
v_call: TRBV5-6; d_call: NA; j_call: TRBJ1-2; clone_size: NA; cdr3_aa: CASSLDRADGYTF; cdr3_nt: TGTGCCAGCAGCTTGGACAGGGCGGACGGCTACACCTTC
v_call: TRBV5-8; d_call: NA; j_call: TRBJ2-7; clone_size: NA; cdr3_aa: CASSSPGVGNKYF; cdr3_nt: TGTGCCAGCAGCTCGCCAGGTGTCGGCAACAAGTACTTC
v_call: TRBV15; d_call: TRBD2; j_call: TRBJ2-1; clone_size: NA; cdr3_aa: CATSRPGLAGVPPLEQFF; cdr3_nt: TGTGCCACCAGCAGACCGGGACTAGCGGGAGTACCCCCCCTGGAGCAGTTCTTC
v_call: TRBV19; d_call: TRBD2; j_call: TRBJ2-7; clone_size: NA; cdr3_aa: CASSLASGSYEQYF; cdr3_nt: TGTGCCAGTAGTTTGGCTAGCGGGTCTTACGAGCAGTACTTC